This T cell receptor beta chain was recorded in a study of T cells in Graves' hyperthyroidism and ophthalmopathy. Study-wide findings and caveats: Blood also contained most expanded thyroid clonotypes above 0.001. Stable hyperthyroidism and ophthalmopathy were separated using 13 V-J signatures.

Trimming took 1 base from V and 2 from J; bases not matched to a gene: 2. This CDR3 is built from 14 residues. Germline V gene data show CDR1 as SGHRS and CDR2 as YFSETQ. The study left out patients who had uncontrolled infection, other autoimmune disease, pregnancy or lactation. Diagnosis rested on symptoms, serum thyroxine and TRAb, thyroid ultrasound, and orbital computed tomography. TCR beta CDR3 region amplification was performed from RNA transcripts. First-round RT-PCR of the TCR CDR3 relied on the HTBI primer set. TCRdb passed the multiplex PCR reads through MiXCR, listing each CDR3 protein once. The sample carries 500,000 to 650,000 distinct CDR3 sequences, 17% recorded once. This clonotype occurred many times. Its antigen remains unknown.

This receptor was taken from a woman aged 18-29 years with Graves' ophthalmopathy. The sequencing input was blood. The chain is built from TRBV5-1 and TRBJ1-1; 7 nucleotides agree with TRBD1. CDR3 amino acids: CASSLWDSNTEAFF. The CDR3, as DNA: TGCGCCAGCAGCTTGTGGGACAGCAACACTGAAGCTTTCTTT.